This TCR beta chain is drawn from a study of CD8+CD57+ T cells in acquired aplastic anemia. The wider study: Sorted CD4+ and CD8+ cells gave an average of 3.2 ug of DNA. Study observations and caveats: A significant difference in CD8+ Simpson's diversity between patients and controls was not found.

CDR3 and TCR beta VDJ profiling relied on genomic DNA as the template. TCRdb re-called the reads through MiXCR, storing one row per CDR3 protein. The sample has 40,000 or so distinct CDR3 sequences, approximately 73% seen once; the top ten hold over 20%. V gave up 0 bases and J gave up 1 base, with 5 bases separating them. The CDR3 length is 14 residues. Per germline, CDR1 KGHDR and CDR2 SFDVKD. About this clonotype: The antigen is undetermined.

The chain has TRBV24-1 and TRBJ1-2, with D unclear. Sequenced sample: sorted CD4+, CD8+, or CD8+CD57+ T cells (not recorded which) from PBMCs. The TCR sequence derives from a human donor in good health, serving as a control. Written as DNA, the CDR3 is TGTGCCACCAGTGATTTGGAGCTTAACTATGGCTACACCTTC. It encodes CATSDLELNYGYTF.